The 19 T cell receptor beta chains in this list originate from one sample, sequenced in a study of cytomegalovirus exposure and HLA in healthy donors. Researchers ran the PCR with 60 Vbeta and 13 Jbeta primers. The repertoire was sequenced with immunoSEQ multiplex PCR; TCRdb's copy has only in-frame clones and lacks some. This sample has roughly 160,000 clones; approximately 80% occur once, and the top ten carry 8.5% to 10%. The source material was PBMCs. The origin of the receptors is a man aged 18 to 29 in good health and CMV-seropositive.

This chain connects TRBV7-9 to TRBJ1-2, with D possibly matching TRBD1 (6 bases). V lost 6 bases, J lost 6 bases, and 17 bases lay in between. Per the germline V gene, CDR1 is SEHNR and CDR2 is FQNEAQ (reference sequence). This CDR3 contains 14 residues. The CDR3 region is CASRGGGGLDGYTF. The DNA of the CDR3 is TGTGCCAGCAGGGGGGGAGGGGGACTGGATGGCTACACCTTC.

This chain connects TRBV5-1 to TRBJ1-4; TRBD1 matches at 7 bases. This CDR3 is built from 15 residues. The V gene end was trimmed by 4 bases and the J gene end by 5 bases; junction bases not matched to a gene: 8. CDR1 and CDR2 (germline): SGHRS, YFSETQ. CDR3 coding DNA: TGCGCCAGCAGCGGTTCCGGACAGGTGAATGAAAAACTGTTTTTT. Its protein product is CASSGSGQVNEKLFF.

This chain joins TRBV19 and TRBJ1-5; D call uncertain. V lost 1 base and J lost 7, with 5 bases in between. CDR3 length: 12 amino acids. Germline V CDR1 and CDR2: LNHDA, SQIVND (reference sequence). The CDR3 spells CASSIGSQPQHF. As DNA, the CDR3 is TGTGCCAGTAGTATAGGTTCGCAGCCCCAGCATTTT. The variable domain in full, with the rest retrieved from reference TRBV19 and TRBJ1-5, is DGGITQSPKYLFRKEGQNVTLSCEQNLNHDAMYWYRQDPGQGLRLIYYSQIVNDFQKGDIAEGYSVSREKKESFPLTVTSAQKNPTAFYLCASSIGSQPQHFGDGTRLSIL.

The J gene is TRBJ1-4, the V gene TRBV2; D perhaps matches TRBD1 (6 bases). The CDR3 runs to 15 residues. Germline V gene sequence: CDR1 SNHLY, CDR2 FYNNEI. Between the trimmed V and J ends, which lost 4 bases and 8 bases, there was a span of 17 bases. In DNA form, the CDR3 reads TGTGCCAGCAGTGCCTTAGGGGGAATGGTAGAAAAACTGTTTTTT. This encodes CASSALGGMVEKLFF.

The V call is TRBV7-2, the J call TRBJ2-5; 8 nucleotides line up with TRBD2. Trimming cost V 2 bases and J 5 bases; bases outside gene matches: 7. The CDR3 has 15 residues. CDR1 is SGHTA and CDR2 is FQGNSA in the germline V gene. The CDR3, as DNA: TGTGCCAGCAGCTTAAACGGGGGGGGGATGGAGACCCAGTACTTC. It yields the protein CASSLNGGGMETQYF.

This chain connects TRBV7-2 to TRBJ1-2; TRBD1 matches at 11 bases. CDR3 size: 15 residues. J was trimmed by 5 bases and V by 5 bases; bases with no gene match: 7. Germline V gene data show CDR1 as SGHTA and CDR2 as FQGNSA. This CDR3 is CASSPVGQGAYGYTF. As DNA, the CDR3 is TGTGCCAGCAGCCCGGTCGGACAGGGGGCTTATGGCTACACCTTC.

The gene calls are TRBV5-4 and TRBJ2-3; TRBD2 agrees at 7 bases. V lost 4 bases, J lost 1 base, and 12 bases stayed unmatched. In germline, CDR1 is SGHNT, CDR2 YYREEE (reference sequence). The CDR3 has 17 residues. The CDR3 nucleotides are TGTGCCAGCAGCCCCGCGCCAGTGGCGGGGGGCACAGATACGCAGTATTTT. Translation gives CASSPAPVAGGTDTQYF. Full variable domain (remainder filled in from reference TRBV5-4 and TRBJ2-3): ETGVTQSPTHLIKTRGQQVTLRCSSQSGHNTVSWYQQALGQGPQFIFQYYREEENGRGNFPPRFSGLQFPNYSSELNVNALELDDSALYLCASSPAPVAGGTDTQYFGPGTRLTVL.

The V call is TRBV19, the J call TRBJ2-7; D is unclear. V was shortened by 9 bases and J by 0 bases, with 12 bases between the two germline ends. The CDR3 runs to 13 residues. CDR1 and CDR2 from the germline V gene are LNHDA and SQIVND (reference sequence). The CDR3 DNA sequence: TGTGCCAGCAGTCCGGGTCTCTCCTACGAGCAGTACTTC. Protein: CASSPGLSYEQYF.

The chain links TRBV5-1 to TRBJ2-3; TRBD2 is a possible D gene (7 bases). This CDR3 comprises 15 residues. The ends were cut back, 3 bases at V and 5 bases at J, with 16 bases in the middle. The germline V gene has CDR1 SGHRS and CDR2 YFSETQ. The CDR3 nucleotides read TGCGCCAGCAGCTCCGAGGGGGGGCAGGTAGATACGCAGTATTTT. The encoded protein is CASSSEGGQVDTQYF.

In its sample, this clone was seen once. The chain uses TRBV7-2 and TRBJ2-7; 9 bases map to TRBD1. Germline CDR1 SGHTA, CDR2 FQGNSA. CDR3 size: 16 residues. V lost 5 bases, J lost 7 bases, and 15 bases stayed unmatched. The CDR3 region is CASSQRTGEATREQYF. The CDR3 DNA reads as TGTGCCAGCAGCCAGAGGACAGGGGAAGCAACTAGAGAGCAGTACTTC.

V is TRBV19 and J is TRBJ1-4; D not resolved. The CDR3 extends over 12 amino acids. Between the trimmed V and J ends, which lost 5 bases and 7 bases, there was a span of 8 bases. Germline V CDR1 and CDR2: LNHDA, SQIVND (reference sequence). The DNA of the CDR3 is TGTGCCAGTAGTTCTTTCGGTGAAAAACTGTTTTTT. Its translation: CASSSFGEKLFF.

V usage is TRBV5-1 and J usage is TRBJ2-1; 12 bases are shared with TRBD2. Germline CDR1 SGHRS, CDR2 YFSETQ. The CDR3 spans 17 residues. Trimming took 0 bases from V and 2 from J; bases not matched to a gene: 3. The CDR3 loop reads CASSLALAGGTYNEQFF. CDR3 DNA sequence: TGCGCCAGCAGCTTGGCCCTAGCGGGAGGGACCTACAATGAGCAGTTCTTC.

The chain joins TRBV2 to TRBJ2-3, with 7 bases identical to TRBD1. V dropped 5 bases and J dropped 6; count of bases not matched to a gene: 14. The CDR3 runs 16 residues. CDR1 and CDR2 from the germline V gene are SNHLY and FYNNEI. The CDR3, as DNA: TGTGCCAGCAGTACGGCAGGGACAGCACAAGGGGATACGCAGTATTTT. Translation: CASSTAGTAQGDTQYF.

The rearrangement uses TRBV19 and TRBJ2-1; 10 bases are a match to TRBD2. Trimming took 3 bases from V and 7 from J; bases not matched to a gene: 6. Germline-derived CDR1 and CDR2 are LNHDA and SQIVND (reference sequence). The CDR3 sequence is 15 residues long. The CDR3 region has the DNA TGTGCCAGTAGTATGGGGCTAGCGGGAGATAATGAGCAGTTCTTC. It yields the protein CASSMGLAGDNEQFF.

This clone has just a few counts. The chain has TRBV9 and TRBJ1-4; tentatively, D is TRBD1 (6 bases). The CDR3 covers 14 residues. Trimming left V 3 bases short and J 6 bases short, with 12 bases between. Germline CDR1 is SGDLS and CDR2 is YYNGEE. CDR3 sequence reads: CASSGTVRHEKLFF. CDR3 DNA: TGTGCCAGCAGCGGGACAGTTCGGCATGAAAAACTGTTTTTT.

A word on this clone: At one boundary the junction diverges from the germline segment, which might be a read error. This chain connects TRBV7-9 to TRBJ2-1; 7 bases agree with TRBD2. Germline lookup yields CDR1 SEHNR and CDR2 FQNEAQ (reference sequence). CDR3 length: 16 residues. CDR3 in DNA: TGTTCCAGCAGCTCGCCAGCGGGACCTACCTACAATGAGCAGTTCTTC. Its protein product is CSSSSPAGPTYNEQFF.

This clone was found a few times. This chain joins TRBV19 and TRBJ2-7; 10 bases fit TRBD2. Germline CDR1 LNHDA, CDR2 SQIVND (reference sequence). Germline trimming cut 3 bases from V and 3 bases from J; bases unmatched to any gene: 5. The CDR3 sequence is 15 residues long. CDR3 sequence: CASSIFGLADYEQYF. CDR3 DNA: TGTGCCAGTAGTATTTTCGGACTAGCGGACTACGAGCAGTACTTC.

The chain recombines TRBV5-1 with TRBJ1-6; D uncertain. The V gene lost 1 base and the J gene lost 11 bases, with 10 bases spanning the gap. Germline V lookup: CDR1 SGHRS, CDR2 YFSETQ. The CDR3 is 13 residues long. CDR3 in DNA: TGCGCCAGCAGCTTGTCAGAAGAAGCACCCCTCCACTTT. It translates to CASSLSEEAPLHF.

The chain is built from TRBV2 and TRBJ1-2, with 8 bases that match TRBD1. Looked up from germline, CDR1 is SNHLY and CDR2 is FYNNEI. This CDR3 comprises 16 residues. Germline trimming cut 6 bases from V and 4 bases from J; bases unmatched to any gene: 13. The CDR3: CASRPTQGQGGYGYTF. The CDR3 DNA sequence: TGTGCCAGCAGACCCACCCAAGGACAGGGTGGCTATGGCTACACCTTC.